This passage covers 2 T cell receptor beta chains from one sample sequenced in a study of PD-1 blockade in classical Hodgkin lymphoma. Each of the patients experienced relapse following autologous stem cell transplantation, and their brentuximab vedotin exposure differed. Magnetic negative selection served to purify CD4+ T cells out of PBMCs that had been thawed. Assay used: immunoSEQ multiplex PCR; TCRdb lists only in-frame clones, some missing. Seen here are tens of thousands of clones, more than 80% observed once, and the top ten hold roughly 0.24%. The sequencing used CD4+ T cells from blood, collected at baseline. The receptors were gathered from a human donor with classical Hodgkin lymphoma.

The DNA for the CDR3 is TGTGCCAGCAGCCTACGTCAGAGCTCCTACAATGAGCAGTTCTTC. Translation: CASSLRQSSYNEQFF. The chain carries TRBV7-2 and TRBJ2-1; D is uncertain. Trimming removed 5 bases from V and 0 bases from J, with 11 bases in between. Germline loops: CDR1 SGHTA, CDR2 FQGNSA. The CDR3 is made up of 15 amino acids.

This chain connects TRBV30 to TRBJ1-1; the D is unclear. The V end was cut by 5 bases, the J end by 1 base, with 20 bases between. Germline V gene lookup returns CDR1 GTSNPN and CDR2 SVGIG (reference sequence). This CDR3 spans 16 amino acids. The CDR3 is CAWQTSRYRGNTEAFF. CDR3 in DNA: TGTGCCTGGCAGACTTCGAGATATCGGGGGAACACTGAAGCTTTCTTT.